A selection of T cell receptor beta chains follows, all from one sample in a study of shared clonotypes between healthy human individuals. TCRdb's table, derived via immunoSEQ multiplex PCR, lists solely in-frame clones and lacks some. Among about 1.1 million clones listed, around three quarters were seen once. The sequencing sample was made of memory CD4+ T cells from PBMCs. Receptor source: a man between 18 and 29 years old in good health. Some clones in this sample may be carry-over from other donors' samples. Each CDR3 is given with its conserved first and last residue. A D gene is named only where the DNA matches it firmly. The size of a clone is reported for some rows only, either as once, few or many, or as a class for expanded clones.

v_gene,j_gene,abundance,d_gene,CDR3aa,CDR3nt
TRBV11-2,TRBJ2-2,few,TRBD2,CASSLGVAGGDTGELFF,TGTGCCAGCAGCTTAGGAGTTGCGGGAGGAGACACCGGGGAGCTGTTTTTT
TRBV7-9,TRBJ2-2,few,NA,CASSLYDTGELFF,TGTGCCAGCAGCTTATACGACACCGGGGAGCTGTTTTTT
TRBV6-5,TRBJ1-6,once,NA,CASSYNSGGHSPLHF,TGTGCCAGCAGTTACAACTCAGGAGGACATTCACCCCTCCACTTT
TRBV19,TRBJ1-5,NA,TRBD1,CASRATGGRSNQPQHF,TGTGCCAGTAGGGCCACAGGGGGCCGAAGCAATCAGCCCCAGCATTTT
TRBV29-1,TRBJ2-3,NA,TRBD1,CSVRQGATGGDTQYF,TGCAGCGTCAGACAGGGGGCCACAGGAGGAGATACGCAGTATTTT
TRBV9,TRBJ2-5,NA,NA,CASSVATGLAPETQYF,TGTGCCAGCAGCGTAGCTACTGGTCTAGCGCCTGAGACCCAGTACTTC
TRBV9,TRBJ2-7,NA,TRBD2,CASSVDASGTYEQYF,TGTGCCAGCAGCGTAGATGCTAGCGGAACCTACGAGCAGTACTTC
TRBV4-1,TRBJ1-1,few,NA,CASSQEARRGTNTEAFF,TGCGCCAGCAGCCAAGAAGCGCGCAGGGGAACGAACACTGAAGCTTTCTTT
TRBV7-9,TRBJ2-2,NA,NA,CASTSPGLRTAGELFF,TGTGCCAGCACTTCTCCGGGCCTCCGAACCGCCGGGGAGCTGTTTTTT
TRBV30,TRBJ1-3,NA,NA,CAWSRFPGNTIYF,TGTGCCTGGTCACGCTTCCCTGGAAACACCATATATTTT
TRBV28,TRBJ2-7,NA,NA,CASSYAGAASRGEQYF,TGTGCCAGCAGCTATGCCGGGGCCGCGTCGCGGGGCGAGCAGTACTTC
TRBV11-2,TRBJ1-2,few,NA,CASSRGDGSGLIGYTF,TGTGCCAGCAGTCGGGGGGACGGATCCGGTTTAATTGGCTACACCTTC
TRBV27,TRBJ1-5,NA,NA,CASSLFRGNQPQHF,TGTGCCAGCAGTTTATTCAGGGGTAATCAGCCCCAGCATTTT
TRBV2,TRBJ1-3,NA,TRBD1,CASRGWDRANTIYF,TGTGCCAGCAGGGGCTGGGACAGGGCAAACACCATATATTTT
TRBV5-6,TRBJ2-7,NA,TRBD2,CASSFWSGRAYEQYF,TGTGCCAGCAGCTTTTGGAGCGGGAGGGCCTACGAGCAGTACTTC
TRBV30,TRBJ1-1,NA,NA,CAWNRDLYTEAFF,TGTGCCTGGAATCGGGATTTGTACACTGAAGCTTTCTTT
TRBV11-2,TRBJ2-3,NA,TRBD2,CASSPLAGGWTDTQYF,TGTGCCAGCAGCCCATTAGCGGGAGGGTGGACAGATACGCAGTATTTT
TRBV5-1,TRBJ1-2,NA,NA,CASSYRGDDGYTF,TGCGCCAGCAGTTACCGGGGGGATGATGGCTACACCTTC
TRBV19,TRBJ1-4,NA,TRBD1,CASSMAGQLNEKLFF,TGTGCCAGTAGTATGGCGGGACAGCTTAATGAAAAACTGTTTTTT
TRBV4-1,TRBJ2-1,NA,TRBD2,CASSPREGSGVYNEQFF,TGCGCCAGCAGCCCCCGAGAGGGGAGCGGGGTTTACAATGAGCAGTTCTTC
TRBV18,TRBJ2-3,few,NA,CASSPGTLGTDTQYF,TGTGCCAGCTCACCGGGGACTCTAGGCACAGATACGCAGTATTTT
TRBV28,TRBJ1-2,few,NA,CASGHPRRAYGYTF,TGTGCCAGCGGCCACCCCAGGAGAGCCTATGGCTACACCTTC